This TCR beta chain was identified in a study of cytomegalovirus exposure and HLA in healthy donors. As for this clone: The antigen remains undetermined.

Study outcomes and limitations: Being productive about 87% or about 30% of the time was typical of most TCR beta V segments in an earlier analysis.

Researchers ran the PCR with 60 Vbeta and 13 Jbeta primers. Sequencing used immunoSEQ multiplex PCR; TCRdb keeps in-frame clones, though not all of them. This table holds approximately 120,000 clones, 76% found once. The V and J ends lost 11 bases and 2 bases, in that order; junction bases with no gene match: 12. The CDR3 has 15 amino acids. CDR1 and CDR2 from the germline V gene are SNHLY and FYNNEI. The sequenced sample was PBMCs. The source of this sequence is a woman in her forties or fifties in good health and CMV-seropositive. The chain couples TRBV2 to TRBJ2-3; 8 bases agree with TRBD2. CDR3 sequence reads: CASTGGTRATDTQYF. In nucleotides, the CDR3 is TGTGCCTCTACCGGCGGGACTAGAGCCACAGATACGCAGTATTTT.